This TCR beta chain was sequenced during a study of vaccination and CD4 T cells after COVID-19. Study as a whole: Researchers treated cells with overlapping spike peptides taken from SARS-CoV-2, HCoV-NL63, HCoV-OC43 and HCoV-229E.

Documented treatment: roughly nine-day PBMC culture with coronavirus spike peptide pools or control peptides (ViraFEST assay). With respect to this clonotype: Its antigen is not identified.

The CDR3 is 14 amino acids. With 6 bases removed from V and 0 bases from J, the gap between germline ends came to 9 bases. CDR1 MDHEN and CDR2 SYDVKM come from the germline V gene. With the Oncomine TCR Beta short-read assay, DNA from cultured CD4+ T cells was sequenced. TCRdb redid the calling of the PCR reads with MiXCR, one entry per CDR3 protein. Among about 15,000 distinct CDR3 sequences listed, 40% to 60% were seen once. The sample consisted of CD4+ T cells from blood, cultured in vitro, taken before SARS-CoV-2 vaccination. The V and J genes are TRBV28 and TRBJ1-3; possible D gene TRBD1, 5 bases. This clonotype originated in a human donor who had recovered from COVID-19. CDR3 in DNA: TGTGCCAGCAGACGGGGGGTCTCTGGAAACACCATATATTTT. Translation: CASRRGVSGNTIYF.